One sample yielded the 6 T cell receptor beta chains listed below, sequenced in a study of blood T cell repertoires in COVID-19. Data came from immunoSEQ multiplex PCR; TCRdb stores just in-frame clones and leaves some out. The sample consists of 140,000 to 150,000 clones, 79% of them appearing once. Sequenced sample: peripheral blood. The receptors were gathered from a man aged 45-60 years with active or convalescent COVID-19.

As to this clone: Other DNA sequences in this sample translate to the same CDR3. The V call is TRBV27, the J call TRBJ2-5, with D maybe TRBD2 (6 bases). This CDR3 region has 13 residues. The V end lost 6 bases, the J end lost 3 bases, and 11 bases lay between the germline ends. Germline V gene lookup returns CDR1 MNHEY and CDR2 SMNVEV (reference sequence). CDR3 residues: CASRPWEEETQYF. The CDR3 nucleotides are TGTGCCAGCAGGCCATGGGAGGAAGAGACCCAGTACTTC.

The gene calls are TRBV11-1 and TRBJ1-2, with D unresolved. The germline CDR1 and CDR2 sequences are SGHAT and FQDESV (reference sequence). Trimming pared 3 bases from V and 5 bases from J, leaving 10 bases between. This CDR3 region has 13 residues. The CDR3 here is CASSFSQFYGYTF. The CDR3 bases are TGTGCCAGCAGCTTTTCCCAGTTTTATGGCTACACCTTC.

The V gene is TRBV29-1, the J gene TRBJ1-2; D may be TRBD1 (5 bases). The CDR3 extends over 15 amino acids. The V end lost 7 bases, the J end lost 6 bases, and 24 bases lay between the germline ends. The germline CDR1 and CDR2 sequences are SQVTM and ANQGSEA. The CDR3 DNA sequence: TGCAGCGCCTTTTCCCAGAGTCGCAGGGAGGATGGCTACACCTTC. Translating it yields CSAFSQSRREDGYTF.

The chain uses TRBV7-9 and TRBJ1-1, with D perhaps TRBD1 (5 bases). Germline lookup yields CDR1 SEHNR and CDR2 FQNEAQ (reference sequence). The CDR3 loop spans 14 amino acids. V gave up 7 bases and J gave up 1 base, with 13 bases separating them. The CDR3 spells CASNWEGRNTEAFF. CDR3 coding DNA: TGTGCCAGCAACTGGGAGGGGCGGAACACTGAAGCTTTCTTT.

The rearrangement joins TRBV28 to TRBJ2-7, with TRBD2 as a possible D gene (5 bases). Germline-derived CDR1 and CDR2 are MDHEN and SYDVKM. This CDR3 region has 14 residues. The ends were cut back, 5 bases at V and 0 bases at J, with 11 bases in the middle. The CDR3 reads CASSRLADSYEQYF. In DNA, the CDR3 is TGTGCCAGCAGTAGGCTAGCAGACTCCTACGAGCAGTACTTC.

The chain has TRBV29-1 and TRBJ2-6; 7 nucleotides line up with TRBD2. The germline V gene has CDR1 SQVTM and CDR2 ANQGSEA. The CDR3 has 14 residues. The trim removed 6 bases at V and 4 bases at J, leaving 6 bases unmatched. The CDR3 bases are TGCAGCGTCTCCACTAGCGCCGGGGCCAACGTCCTGACTTTC. Translating it yields CSVSTSAGANVLTF.